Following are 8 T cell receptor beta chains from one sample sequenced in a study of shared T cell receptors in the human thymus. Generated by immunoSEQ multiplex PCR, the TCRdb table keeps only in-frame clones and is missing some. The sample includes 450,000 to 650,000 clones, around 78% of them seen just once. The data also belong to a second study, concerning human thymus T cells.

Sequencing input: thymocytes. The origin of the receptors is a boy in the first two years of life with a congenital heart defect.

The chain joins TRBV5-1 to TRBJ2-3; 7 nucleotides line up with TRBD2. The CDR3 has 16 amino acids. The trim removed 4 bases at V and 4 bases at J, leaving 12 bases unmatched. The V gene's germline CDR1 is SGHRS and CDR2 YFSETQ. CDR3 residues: CASSGHSSGVADTQYF. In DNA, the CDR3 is TGCGCCAGCAGCGGGCATTCTAGCGGTGTGGCAGATACGCAGTATTTT. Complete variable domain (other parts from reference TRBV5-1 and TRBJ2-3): KAGVTQTPRYLIKTRGQQVTLSCSPISGHRSVSWYQQTPGQGLQFLFEYFSETQRNKGNFPGRFSGRQFSNSRSEMNVSTLELGDSALYLCASSGHSSGVADTQYFGPGTRLTVL.

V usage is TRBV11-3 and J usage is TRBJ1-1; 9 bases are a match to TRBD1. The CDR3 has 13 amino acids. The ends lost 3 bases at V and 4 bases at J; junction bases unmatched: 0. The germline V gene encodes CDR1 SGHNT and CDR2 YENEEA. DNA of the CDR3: TGTGCCAGCAGCTTGACAGGGGGCACTGAAGCTTTCTTT. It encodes CASSLTGGTEAFF. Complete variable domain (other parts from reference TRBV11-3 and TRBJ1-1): EAGVVQSPRYKIIEKKQPVAFWCNPISGHNTLYWYLQNLGQGPELLIRYENEEAVDDSQLPKDRFSAERLKGVDSTLKIQPAELGDSAVYLCASSLTGGTEAFFGQGTRLTVV.

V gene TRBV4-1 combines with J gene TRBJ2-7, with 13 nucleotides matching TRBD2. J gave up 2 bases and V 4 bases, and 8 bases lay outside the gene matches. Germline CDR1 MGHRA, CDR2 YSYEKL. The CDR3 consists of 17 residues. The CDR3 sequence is CASSPTAGTSGTYEQYF. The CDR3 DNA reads TGCGCCAGCAGCCCTACCGCCGGGACTAGCGGGACCTACGAGCAGTACTTC.

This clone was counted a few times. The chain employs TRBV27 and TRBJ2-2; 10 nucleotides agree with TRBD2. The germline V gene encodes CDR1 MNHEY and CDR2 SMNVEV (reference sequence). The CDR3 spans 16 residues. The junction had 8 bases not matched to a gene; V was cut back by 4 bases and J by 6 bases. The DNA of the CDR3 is TGTGCCAGCAGTTCAAACAGCGGGAGGGGTCCCGGGGAGCTGTTTTTT. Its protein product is CASSSNSGRGPGELFF.

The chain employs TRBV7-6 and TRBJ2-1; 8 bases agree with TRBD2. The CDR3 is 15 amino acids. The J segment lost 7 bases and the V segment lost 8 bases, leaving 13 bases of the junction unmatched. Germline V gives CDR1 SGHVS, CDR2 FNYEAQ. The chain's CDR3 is CASGVGRAEVNEQFF. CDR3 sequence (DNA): TGTGCCAGCGGGGTCGGGAGGGCCGAAGTAAATGAGCAGTTCTTC.

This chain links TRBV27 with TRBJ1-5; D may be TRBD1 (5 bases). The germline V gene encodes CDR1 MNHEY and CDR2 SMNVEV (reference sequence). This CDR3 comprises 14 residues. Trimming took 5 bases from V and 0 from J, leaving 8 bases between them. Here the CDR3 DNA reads TGTGCCAGCAGTGTACAGGATAGCAATCAGCCCCAGCATTTT. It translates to CASSVQDSNQPQHF.

The CDR3 sequence: CSVELWGVDSYEQYF. DNA for the CDR3: TGCAGCGTTGAACTTTGGGGGGTAGACTCCTACGAGCAGTACTTC. The chain recombines TRBV29-1 with TRBJ2-7; tentative D call: TRBD2 (6 bases). The V end was cut by 2 bases, the J end by 0 bases, with 14 bases between. Germline V gene sequence: CDR1 SQVTM, CDR2 ANQGSEA. The CDR3 is 15 amino acids.

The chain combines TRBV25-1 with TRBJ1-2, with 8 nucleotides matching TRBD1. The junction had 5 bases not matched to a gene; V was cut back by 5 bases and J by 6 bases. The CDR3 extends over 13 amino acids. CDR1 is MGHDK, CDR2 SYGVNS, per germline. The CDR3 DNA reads TGTGCCAGCAGTAGGACAGGGTTAAATGGCTACACCTTC. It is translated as CASSRTGLNGYTF.